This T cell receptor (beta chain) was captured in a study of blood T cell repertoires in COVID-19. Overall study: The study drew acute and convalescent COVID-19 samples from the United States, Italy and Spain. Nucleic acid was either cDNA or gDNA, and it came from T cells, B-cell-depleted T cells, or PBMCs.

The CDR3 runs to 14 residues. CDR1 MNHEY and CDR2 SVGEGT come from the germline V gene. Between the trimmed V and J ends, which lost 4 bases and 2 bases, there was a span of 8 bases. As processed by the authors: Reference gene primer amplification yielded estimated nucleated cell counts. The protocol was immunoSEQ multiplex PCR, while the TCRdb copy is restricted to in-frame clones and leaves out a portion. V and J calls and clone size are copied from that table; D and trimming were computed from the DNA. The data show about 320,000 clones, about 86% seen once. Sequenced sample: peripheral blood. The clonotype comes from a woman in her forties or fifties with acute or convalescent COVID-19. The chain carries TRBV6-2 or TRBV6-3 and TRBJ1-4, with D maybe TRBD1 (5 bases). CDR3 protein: CASSWAGTNEKLFF. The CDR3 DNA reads TGTGCCAGCAGTTGGGCAGGGACTAATGAAAAACTGTTTTTT.